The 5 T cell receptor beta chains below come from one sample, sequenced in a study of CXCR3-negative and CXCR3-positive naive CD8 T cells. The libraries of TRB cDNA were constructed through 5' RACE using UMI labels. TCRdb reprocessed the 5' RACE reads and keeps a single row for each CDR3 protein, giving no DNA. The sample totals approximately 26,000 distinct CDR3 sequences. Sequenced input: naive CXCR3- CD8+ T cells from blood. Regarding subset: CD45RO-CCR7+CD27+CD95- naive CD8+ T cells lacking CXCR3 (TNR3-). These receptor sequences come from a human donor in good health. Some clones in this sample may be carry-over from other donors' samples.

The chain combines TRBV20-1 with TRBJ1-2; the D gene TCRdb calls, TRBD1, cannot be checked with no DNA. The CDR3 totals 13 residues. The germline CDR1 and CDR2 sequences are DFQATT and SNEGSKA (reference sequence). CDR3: CSAEEQATYGYTF.

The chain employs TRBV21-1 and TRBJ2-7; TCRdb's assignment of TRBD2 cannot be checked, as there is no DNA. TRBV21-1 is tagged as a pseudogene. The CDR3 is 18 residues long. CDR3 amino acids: CASSKVNSGRGATYEQYF.

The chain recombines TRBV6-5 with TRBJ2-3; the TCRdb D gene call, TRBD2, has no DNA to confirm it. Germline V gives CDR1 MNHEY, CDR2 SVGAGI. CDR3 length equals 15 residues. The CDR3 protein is CASSGLAASTDTQYF.

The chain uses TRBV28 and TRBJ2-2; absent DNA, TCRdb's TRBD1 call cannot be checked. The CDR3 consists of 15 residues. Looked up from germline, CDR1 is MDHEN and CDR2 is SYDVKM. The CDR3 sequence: CASRTGVSNTGELFF.

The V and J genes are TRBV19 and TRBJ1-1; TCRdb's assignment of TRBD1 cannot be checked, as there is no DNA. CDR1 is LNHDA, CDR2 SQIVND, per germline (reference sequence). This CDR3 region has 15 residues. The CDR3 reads CASSIVGGGNTEAFF.